Below are 5 T cell receptor beta chains sequenced from a single sample in a study of blood T cell repertoires in COVID-19. Using immunoSEQ multiplex PCR, the repertoire was profiled, and TCRdb retains in-frame clones only, with some absent. Here the sample spans around 80,000 clones, approximately 86% being singletons. What was sequenced was peripheral blood. The receptor source for this set is a man older than 75 with active or convalescent COVID-19.

This clone is a singleton in its sample. The chain combines TRBV29-1 with TRBJ1-1; a possible D gene is TRBD1 (5 bases). The CDR3 extends over 14 amino acids. Germline V gene data show CDR1 as SQVTM and CDR2 as ANQGSEA. Trimming cost V 4 bases and J 4 bases, with 16 bases left between them. The CDR3 DNA follows: TGCAGCGTTGGGCAGGGAGGTGGGGTCACTGAAGCTTTCTTT. Translated: CSVGQGGGVTEAFF.

V and J are TRBV11-2 and TRBJ2-2; TRBD2 might be the D (5 bases). The CDR3 sequence is 14 residues long. V was cut by 2 bases and J by 4 bases, with 8 bases left in between. Germline-derived CDR1 and CDR2 are SGHAT and FQNNGV. Here the CDR3 DNA reads TGTGCCAGCAGCTTACGGGGTCGCACCGGGGAGCTGTTTTTT. The encoded protein is CASSLRGRTGELFF.

CDR3 residues: CASSGRGGGNTGELFF. For the CDR3, the DNA is TGTGCCAGCAGCGGCCGGGGGGGCGGCAACACCGGGGAGCTGTTTTTT. This chain connects TRBV9 to TRBJ2-2; TRBD2 aligns across 8 bases. V was pared by 3 bases and J by 2 bases, with 6 bases of the junction left unmatched. Germline V CDR1 and CDR2: SGDLS, YYNGEE. The CDR3 sequence is 16 residues long.

This chain links TRBV20-1 with TRBJ1-1; D ambiguous. Germline lookup yields CDR1 DFQATT and CDR2 SNEGSKA (reference sequence). The CDR3 loop spans 11 amino acids. The CDR3 loop is CTAWLNTEAFF. The CDR3 coding sequence is TGCACCGCGTGGTTGAACACTGAAGCTTTCTTT.

The chain recombines TRBV7-3 with TRBJ2-1; possible D gene TRBD2, 5 bases. CDR1 and CDR2 (germline): SGHTA, FQGTGA. The CDR3 is made up of 15 amino acids. V lost 5 bases and J lost 1, with 12 bases in between. The CDR3 nucleotides read TGTGCCAGCAGCCTAGGCGGAGGTTCCTACAATGAGCAGTTCTTC. Translation gives CASSLGGGSYNEQFF.